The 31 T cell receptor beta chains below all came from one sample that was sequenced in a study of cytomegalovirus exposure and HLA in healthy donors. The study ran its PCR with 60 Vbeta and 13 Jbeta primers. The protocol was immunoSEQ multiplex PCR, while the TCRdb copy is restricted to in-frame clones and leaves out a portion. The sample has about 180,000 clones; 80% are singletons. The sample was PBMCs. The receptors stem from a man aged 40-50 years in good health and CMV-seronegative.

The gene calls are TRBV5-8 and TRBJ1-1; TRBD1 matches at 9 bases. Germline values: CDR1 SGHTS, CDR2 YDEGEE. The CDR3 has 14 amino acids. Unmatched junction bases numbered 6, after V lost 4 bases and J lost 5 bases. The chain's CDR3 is CASSGGTGRTEAFF. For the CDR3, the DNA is TGTGCCAGCAGCGGAGGGACAGGGAGGACTGAAGCTTTCTTT.

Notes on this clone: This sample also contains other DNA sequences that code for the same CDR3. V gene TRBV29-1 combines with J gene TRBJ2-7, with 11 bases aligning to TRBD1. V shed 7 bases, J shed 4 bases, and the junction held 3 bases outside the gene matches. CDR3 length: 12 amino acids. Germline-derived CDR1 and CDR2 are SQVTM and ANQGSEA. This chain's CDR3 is CSARDRGYEQYF. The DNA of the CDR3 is TGCAGCGCCCGGGACAGGGGGTACGAGCAGTACTTC.

Written as DNA, the CDR3 is TGTGCCAGCAGCTTGTTGGGGGCGCGGGAAAAACTGTTTTTT. This codes for CASSLLGAREKLFF. This chain joins TRBV5-8 and TRBJ1-4, with D perhaps matching TRBD1 (6 bases). Germline CDR1 reads SGHTS; CDR2 reads YDEGEE. The CDR3 length is 14 residues. The ends were cut back, 1 base at V and 8 bases at J, with 12 bases in the middle.

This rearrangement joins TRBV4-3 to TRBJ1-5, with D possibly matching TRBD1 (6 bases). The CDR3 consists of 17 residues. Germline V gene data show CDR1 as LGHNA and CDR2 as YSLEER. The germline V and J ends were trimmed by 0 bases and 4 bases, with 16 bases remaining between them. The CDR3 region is CASSQDSGQGINQPQHF. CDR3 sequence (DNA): TGCGCCAGCAGCCAAGATAGTGGGCAGGGGATAAATCAGCCCCAGCATTTT.

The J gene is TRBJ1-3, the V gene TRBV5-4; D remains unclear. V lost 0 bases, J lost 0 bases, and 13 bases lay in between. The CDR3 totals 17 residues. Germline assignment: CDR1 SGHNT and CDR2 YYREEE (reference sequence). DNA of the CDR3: TGTGCCAGCAGCTTGGATGCAGATGCTTACTCTGGAAACACCATATATTTT. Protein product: CASSLDADAYSGNTIYF.

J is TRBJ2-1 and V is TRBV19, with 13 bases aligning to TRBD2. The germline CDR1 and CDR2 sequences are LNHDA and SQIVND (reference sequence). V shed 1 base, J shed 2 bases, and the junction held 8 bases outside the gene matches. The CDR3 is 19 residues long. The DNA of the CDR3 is TGTGCCAGTAGTATAGCCACCCTAACTAGCGGGAGGGCCTACAATGAGCAGTTCTTC. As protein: CASSIATLTSGRAYNEQFF.

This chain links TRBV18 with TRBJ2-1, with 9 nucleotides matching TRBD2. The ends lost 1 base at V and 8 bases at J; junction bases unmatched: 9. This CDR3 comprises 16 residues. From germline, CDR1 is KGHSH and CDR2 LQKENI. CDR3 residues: CASSPREAGGMHEQFF. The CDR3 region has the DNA TGTGCCAGCTCACCACGGGAGGCGGGGGGGATGCATGAGCAGTTCTTC.

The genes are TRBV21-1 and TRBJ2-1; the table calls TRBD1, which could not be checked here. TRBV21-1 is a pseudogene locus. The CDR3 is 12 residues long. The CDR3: CASPKQRREQFF. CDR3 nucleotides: TGTGCCAGCCCCAAACAGAGACGGGAGCAGTTCTTC.

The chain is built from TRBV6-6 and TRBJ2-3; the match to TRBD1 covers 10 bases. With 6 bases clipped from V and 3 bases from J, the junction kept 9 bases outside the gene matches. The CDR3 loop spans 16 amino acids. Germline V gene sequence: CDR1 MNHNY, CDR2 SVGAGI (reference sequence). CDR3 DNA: TGTGCCAGCAGCCGAGGGACAGGGGATCGGACAGATACGCAGTATTTT. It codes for CASSRGTGDRTDTQYF.

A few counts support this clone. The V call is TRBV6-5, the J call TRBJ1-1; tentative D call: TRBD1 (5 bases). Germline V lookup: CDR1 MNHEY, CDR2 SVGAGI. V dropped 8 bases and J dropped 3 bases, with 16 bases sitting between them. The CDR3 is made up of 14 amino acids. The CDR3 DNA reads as TGTGCCAGCTGGCCTGCAGGGTATGACACTGAAGCTTTCTTT. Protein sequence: CASWPAGYDTEAFF.

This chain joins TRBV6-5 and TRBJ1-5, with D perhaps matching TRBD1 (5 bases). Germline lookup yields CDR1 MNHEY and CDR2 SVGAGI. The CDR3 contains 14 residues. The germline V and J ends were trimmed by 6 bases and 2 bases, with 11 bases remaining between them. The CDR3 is CASSRRVGNQPQHF. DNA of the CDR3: TGTGCCAGCAGCCGCAGGGTTGGCAATCAGCCCCAGCATTTT.

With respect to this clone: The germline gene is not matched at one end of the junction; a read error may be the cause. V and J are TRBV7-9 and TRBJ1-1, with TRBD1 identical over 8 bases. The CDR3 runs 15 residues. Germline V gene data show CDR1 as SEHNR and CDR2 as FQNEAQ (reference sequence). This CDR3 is CASRSAQGANTEALF. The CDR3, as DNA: TGTGCCAGCAGGTCAGCCCAGGGGGCAAACACTGAAGCTCTCTTT.

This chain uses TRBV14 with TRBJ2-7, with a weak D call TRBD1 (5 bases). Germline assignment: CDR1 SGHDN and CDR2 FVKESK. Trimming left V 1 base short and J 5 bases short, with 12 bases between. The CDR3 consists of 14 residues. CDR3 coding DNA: TGTGCCAGCAGCCAAGTCTCAGGGATCGACGAGCAGTACTTC. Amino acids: CASSQVSGIDEQYF.

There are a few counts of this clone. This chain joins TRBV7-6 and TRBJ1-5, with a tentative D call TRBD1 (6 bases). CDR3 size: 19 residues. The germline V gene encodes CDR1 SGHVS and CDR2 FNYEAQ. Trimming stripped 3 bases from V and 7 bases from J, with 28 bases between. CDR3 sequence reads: CASSLLWTEEVKRGQPQHF. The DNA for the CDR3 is TGTGCCAGCAGCTTGTTATGGACAGAAGAGGTTAAAAGGGGACAGCCCCAGCATTTT.

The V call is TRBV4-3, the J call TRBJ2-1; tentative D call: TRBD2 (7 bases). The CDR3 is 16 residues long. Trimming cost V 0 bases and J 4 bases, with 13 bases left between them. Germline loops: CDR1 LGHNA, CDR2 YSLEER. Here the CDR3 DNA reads TGCGCCAGCAGCCAAGATTGGGGAGGGGGTTACAATGAGCAGTTCTTC. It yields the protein CASSQDWGGGYNEQFF.

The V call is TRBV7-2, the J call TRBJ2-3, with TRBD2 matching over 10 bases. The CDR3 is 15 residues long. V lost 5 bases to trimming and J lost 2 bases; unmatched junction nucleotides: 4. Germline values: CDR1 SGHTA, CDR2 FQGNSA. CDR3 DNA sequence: TGTGCCAGCAGCCAGAGCGGGAGGGACACAGATACGCAGTATTTT. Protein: CASSQSGRDTDTQYF.

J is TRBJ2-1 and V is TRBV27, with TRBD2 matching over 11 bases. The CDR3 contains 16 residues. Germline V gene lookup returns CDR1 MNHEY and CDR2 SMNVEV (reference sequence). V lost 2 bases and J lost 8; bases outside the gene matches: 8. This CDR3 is CASSLRGTSGRDEQFF. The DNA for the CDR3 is TGTGCCAGCAGTTTAAGGGGAACTAGCGGGAGAGATGAGCAGTTCTTC.

CDR3 nucleotides: TGTGCCATCAAACTTAGCGGGGTAGGAACTGAAGCTTTCTTT. Translating gives CAIKLSGVGTEAFF. The chain is built from TRBV7-2 and TRBJ1-1; D remains unclear. CDR1 and CDR2 from the germline V gene are SGHTA and FQGNSA. Trimming pared 10 bases from V and 5 bases from J, leaving 20 bases between. The CDR3 has 14 amino acids.

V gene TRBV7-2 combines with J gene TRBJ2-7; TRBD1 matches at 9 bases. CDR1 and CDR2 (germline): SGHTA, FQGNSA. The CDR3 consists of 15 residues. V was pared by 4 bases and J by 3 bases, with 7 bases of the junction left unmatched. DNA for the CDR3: TGTGCCAGCAGCTCCTTACAGGGGGCTCTCTACGAGCAGTACTTC. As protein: CASSSLQGALYEQYF. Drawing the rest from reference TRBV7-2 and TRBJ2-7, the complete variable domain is GAGVSQSPSNKVTEKGKDVELRCDPISGHTALYWYRQSLGQGLEFLIYFQGNSAPDKSGLPSDRFSAERTGGSVSTLTIQRTQQEDSAVYLCASSSLQGALYEQYFGPGTRLTVT.

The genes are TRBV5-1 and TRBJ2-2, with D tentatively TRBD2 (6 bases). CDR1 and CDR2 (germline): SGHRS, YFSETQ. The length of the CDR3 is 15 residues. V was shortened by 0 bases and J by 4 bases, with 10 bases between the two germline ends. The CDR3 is CASSLAGESTGELFF. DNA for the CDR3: TGCGCCAGCAGCTTGGCGGGGGAGAGCACCGGGGAGCTGTTTTTT.

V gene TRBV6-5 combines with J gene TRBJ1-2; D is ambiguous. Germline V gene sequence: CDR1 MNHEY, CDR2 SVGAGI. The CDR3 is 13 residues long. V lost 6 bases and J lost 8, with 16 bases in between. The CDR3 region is CASSLRPGVGYTF. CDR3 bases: TGTGCCAGCAGCCTACGCCCCGGGGTAGGCTACACCTTC.

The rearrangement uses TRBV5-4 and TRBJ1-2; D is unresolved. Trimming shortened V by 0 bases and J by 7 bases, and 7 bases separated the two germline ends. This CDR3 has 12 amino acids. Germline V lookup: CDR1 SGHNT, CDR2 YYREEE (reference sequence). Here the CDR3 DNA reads TGTGCCAGCAGCTTGGATTCGGGTGGCTACACCTTC. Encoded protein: CASSLDSGGYTF.

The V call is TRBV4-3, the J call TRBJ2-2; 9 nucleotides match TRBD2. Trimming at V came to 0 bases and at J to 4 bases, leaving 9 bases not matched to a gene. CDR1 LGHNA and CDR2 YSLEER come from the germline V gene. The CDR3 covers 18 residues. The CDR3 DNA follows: TGCGCCAGCAGCCAAGATGGCGCAGCGGGAGGAAGCACCGGGGAGCTGTTTTTT. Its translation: CASSQDGAAGGSTGELFF.

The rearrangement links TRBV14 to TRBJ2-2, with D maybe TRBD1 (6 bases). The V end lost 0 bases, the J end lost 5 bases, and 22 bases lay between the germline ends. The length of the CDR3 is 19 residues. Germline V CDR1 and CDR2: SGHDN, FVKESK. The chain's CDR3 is CASSQESQGSVRATGELFF. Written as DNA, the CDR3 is TGTGCCAGCAGCCAAGAATCCCAGGGGAGTGTTCGGGCGACCGGGGAGCTGTTTTTT.

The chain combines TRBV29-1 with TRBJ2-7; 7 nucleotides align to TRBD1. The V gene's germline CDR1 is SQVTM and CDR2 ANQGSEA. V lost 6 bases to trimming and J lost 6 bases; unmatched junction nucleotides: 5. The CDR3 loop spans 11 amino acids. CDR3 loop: CSVRQGGEQYF. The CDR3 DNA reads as TGCAGCGTCCGACAGGGTGGCGAGCAGTACTTC.

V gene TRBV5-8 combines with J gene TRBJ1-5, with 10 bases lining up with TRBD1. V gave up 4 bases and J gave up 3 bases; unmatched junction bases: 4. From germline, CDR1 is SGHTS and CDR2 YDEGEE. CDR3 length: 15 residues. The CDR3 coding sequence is TGTGCCAGCAGCCGACAGGGGGCACTCAATCAGCCCCAGCATTTT. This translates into CASSRQGALNQPQHF.

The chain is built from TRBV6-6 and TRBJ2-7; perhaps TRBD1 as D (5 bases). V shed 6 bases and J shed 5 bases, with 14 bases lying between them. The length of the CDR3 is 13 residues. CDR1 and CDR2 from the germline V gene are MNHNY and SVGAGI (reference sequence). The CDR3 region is CASRGAVLDEQYF. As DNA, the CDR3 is TGTGCCAGCAGAGGGGCCGTCCTGGACGAGCAGTACTTC.

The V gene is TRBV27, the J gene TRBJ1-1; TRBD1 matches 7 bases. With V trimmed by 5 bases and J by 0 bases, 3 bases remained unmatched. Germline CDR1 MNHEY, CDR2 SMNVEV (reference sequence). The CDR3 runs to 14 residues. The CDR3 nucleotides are TGTGCCAGCAGTCCGCAGGGGGTGAACACTGAAGCTTTCTTT. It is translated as CASSPQGVNTEAFF.

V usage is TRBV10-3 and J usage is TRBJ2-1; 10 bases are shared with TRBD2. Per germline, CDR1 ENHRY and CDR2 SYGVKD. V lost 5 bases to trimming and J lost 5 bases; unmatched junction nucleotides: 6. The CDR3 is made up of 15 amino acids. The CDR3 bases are TGTGCCATCAGTCATAGGACTAGCGGTCACAATGAGCAGTTCTTC. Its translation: CAISHRTSGHNEQFF.

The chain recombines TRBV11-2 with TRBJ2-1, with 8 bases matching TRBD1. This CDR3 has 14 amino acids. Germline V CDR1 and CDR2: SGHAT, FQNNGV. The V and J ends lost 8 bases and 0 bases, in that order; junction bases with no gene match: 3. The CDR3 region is CASWTGNSYNEQFF. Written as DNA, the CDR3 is TGTGCCAGCTGGACAGGGAACTCCTACAATGAGCAGTTCTTC. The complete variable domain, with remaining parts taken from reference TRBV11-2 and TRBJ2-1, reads EAGVAQSPRYKIIEKRQSVAFWCNPISGHATLYWYQQILGQGPKLLIQFQNNGVVDDSQLPKDRFSAERLKGVDSTLKIQPAKLEDSAVYLCASWTGNSYNEQFFGPGTRLTVL.

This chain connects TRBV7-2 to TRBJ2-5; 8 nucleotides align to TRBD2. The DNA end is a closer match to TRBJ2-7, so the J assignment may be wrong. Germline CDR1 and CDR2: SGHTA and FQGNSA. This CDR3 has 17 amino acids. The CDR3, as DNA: TGTGCCAGCAGCTTGAGCGGGGGTGCATTTGCTCCCTACGAGCAGTACTTC. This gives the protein CASSLSGGAFAPYEQYF.